This T cell receptor (beta chain) was profiled in a study of T cell responses to AZD1222 COVID-19 vaccine. TCRdb's table, derived via immunoSEQ multiplex PCR, lists solely in-frame clones and lacks some. The data hold about 120,000 clones, with almost 90% observed a single time. The study, taken as a whole, reports: Just 6 or 7 AZD1222 recipients were seropositive at baseline. The study reported that nearly half of spike-specific TCRs target unmutated variant regions. Without day 14 samples, only post-peak T cell repertoires were studied.

CDR3 length equals 15 residues. CDR1 SGHTA and CDR2 FQGTGA come from the germline V gene. Trimming removed 1 base at V and 6 bases at J, with 13 bases between. Notes on this clone: Its antigen is unknown.

The sequence was collected from an adult in good health. The input for sequencing was peripheral blood, taken on day 0 of AZD1222 vaccination. The chain employs TRBV7-3 and TRBJ2-1; the D gene is possibly TRBD2 (6 bases). The CDR3 sequence: CASSLSLARGNEQFF. The CDR3 region has the DNA TGTGCCAGCAGCTTAAGCCTAGCGAGGGGCAATGAGCAGTTCTTC.